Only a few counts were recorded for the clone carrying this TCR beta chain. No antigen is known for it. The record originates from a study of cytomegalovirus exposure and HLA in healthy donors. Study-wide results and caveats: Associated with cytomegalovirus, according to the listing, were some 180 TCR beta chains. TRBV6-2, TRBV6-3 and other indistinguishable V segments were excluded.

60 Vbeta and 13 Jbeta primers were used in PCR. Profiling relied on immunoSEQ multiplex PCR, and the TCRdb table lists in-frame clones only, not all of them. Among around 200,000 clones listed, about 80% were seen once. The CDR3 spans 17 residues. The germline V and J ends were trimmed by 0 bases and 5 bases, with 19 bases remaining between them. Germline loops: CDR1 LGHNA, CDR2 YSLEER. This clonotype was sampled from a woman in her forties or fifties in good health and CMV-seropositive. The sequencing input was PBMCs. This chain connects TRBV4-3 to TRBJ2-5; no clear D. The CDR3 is CASSQEKRPSTWETQYF. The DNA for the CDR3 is TGCGCCAGCAGCCAAGAGAAGCGTCCGTCCACTTGGGAGACCCAGTACTTC.